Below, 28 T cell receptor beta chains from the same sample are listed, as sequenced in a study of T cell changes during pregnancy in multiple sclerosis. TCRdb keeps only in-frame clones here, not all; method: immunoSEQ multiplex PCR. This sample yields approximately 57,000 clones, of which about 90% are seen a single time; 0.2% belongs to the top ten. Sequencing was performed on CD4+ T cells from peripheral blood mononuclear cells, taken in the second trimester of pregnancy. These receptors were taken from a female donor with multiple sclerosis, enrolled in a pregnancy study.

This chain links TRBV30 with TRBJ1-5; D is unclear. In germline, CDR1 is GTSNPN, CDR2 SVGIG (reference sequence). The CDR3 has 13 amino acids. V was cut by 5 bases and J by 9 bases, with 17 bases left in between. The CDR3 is CAWGLLTLGPQHF. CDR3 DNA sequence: TGTGCCTGGGGTCTCTTAACCCTAGGGCCCCAGCATTTT.

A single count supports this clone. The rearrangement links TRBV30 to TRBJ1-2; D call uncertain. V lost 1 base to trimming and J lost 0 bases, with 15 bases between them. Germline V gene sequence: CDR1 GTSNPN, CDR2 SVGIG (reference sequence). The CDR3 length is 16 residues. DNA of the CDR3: TGTGCCTGGAGTGATAGTAGACATTCAGCTAACTATGGCTACACCTTC. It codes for CAWSDSRHSANYGYTF.

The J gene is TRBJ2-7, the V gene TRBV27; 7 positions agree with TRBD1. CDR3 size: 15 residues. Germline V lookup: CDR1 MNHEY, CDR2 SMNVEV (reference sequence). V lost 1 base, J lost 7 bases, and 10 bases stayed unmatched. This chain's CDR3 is CASSLYRAGGREQYF. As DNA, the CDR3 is TGTGCCAGCAGTTTATACCGGGCAGGGGGTCGGGAGCAGTACTTC.

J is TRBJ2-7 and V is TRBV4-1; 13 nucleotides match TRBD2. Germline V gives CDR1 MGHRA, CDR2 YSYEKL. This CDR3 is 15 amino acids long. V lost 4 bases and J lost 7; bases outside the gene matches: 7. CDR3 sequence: CASSPGLAGLDEQYF. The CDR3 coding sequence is TGCGCCAGCAGCCCGGGACTAGCGGGATTAGATGAGCAGTACTTC.

The DNA for the CDR3 is TGTGCCAGCAGCTTAAGCAGGTGGGATGAGCAGTTCTTC. It yields the protein CASSLSRWDEQFF. The V and J genes are TRBV5-5 and TRBJ2-1; D gene unclear. CDR1 and CDR2 from the germline V gene are SGHKS and YYEKEE (reference sequence). V shed 2 bases and J shed 8 bases, with 11 bases lying between them. The CDR3 loop spans 13 amino acids.

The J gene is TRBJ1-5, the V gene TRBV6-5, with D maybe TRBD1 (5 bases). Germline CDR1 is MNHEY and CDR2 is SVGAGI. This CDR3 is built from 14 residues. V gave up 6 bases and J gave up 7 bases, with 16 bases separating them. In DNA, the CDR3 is TGTGCCAGCAGCCCCGGGCAGGGCCAACAGCCCCAGCATTTT. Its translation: CASSPGQGQQPQHF.

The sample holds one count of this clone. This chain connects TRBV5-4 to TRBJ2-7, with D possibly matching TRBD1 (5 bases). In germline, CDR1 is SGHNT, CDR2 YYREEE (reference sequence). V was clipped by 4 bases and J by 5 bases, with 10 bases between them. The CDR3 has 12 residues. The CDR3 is CASSLDSHEQYF. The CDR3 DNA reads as TGTGCCAGCAGCCTCGACAGCCACGAGCAGTACTTC.

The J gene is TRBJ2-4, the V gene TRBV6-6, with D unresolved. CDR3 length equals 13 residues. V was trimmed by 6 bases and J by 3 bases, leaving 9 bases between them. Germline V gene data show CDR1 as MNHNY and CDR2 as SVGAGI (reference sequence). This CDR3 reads CASREDFKNIQYF. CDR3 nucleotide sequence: TGTGCCAGCAGGGAAGACTTCAAAAACATTCAGTACTTC.

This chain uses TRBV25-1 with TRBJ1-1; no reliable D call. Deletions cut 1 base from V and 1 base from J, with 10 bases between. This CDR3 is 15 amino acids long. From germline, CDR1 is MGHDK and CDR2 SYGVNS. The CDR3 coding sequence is TGTGCCAGCAGTGAATCTCCTCCCAGGAACACTGAAGCTTTCTTT. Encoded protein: CASSESPPRNTEAFF. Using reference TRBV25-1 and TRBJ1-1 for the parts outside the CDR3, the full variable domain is EADIYQTPRYLVIGTGKKITLECSQTMGHDKMYWYQQDPGMELHLIHYSYGVNSTEKGDLSSESTVSRIRTEHFPLTLESARPSHTSQYLCASSESPPRNTEAFFGQGTRLTVV.

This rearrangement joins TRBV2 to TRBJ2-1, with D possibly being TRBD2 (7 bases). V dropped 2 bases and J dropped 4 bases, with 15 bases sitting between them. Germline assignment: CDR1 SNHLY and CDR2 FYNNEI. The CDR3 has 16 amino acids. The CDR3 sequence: CASSERAGAIYNEQFF. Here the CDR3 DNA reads TGTGCCAGCAGTGAACGGGCGGGGGCCATATACAATGAGCAGTTCTTC.

This chain's CDR3 is CASSFTSSYNEQFF. DNA for the CDR3: TGTGCCAGCAGCTTTACTAGCTCCTACAATGAGCAGTTCTTC. The rearrangement links TRBV7-9 to TRBJ2-1, with a possible D match to TRBD2 (5 bases). The V gene lost 3 bases and the J gene lost 0 bases, with 6 bases spanning the gap. CDR3 length: 14 amino acids. Per germline, CDR1 SEHNR and CDR2 FQNEAQ (reference sequence). The variable domain in full, completed from reference TRBV7-9 and TRBJ2-1, reads DTGVSQNPRHKITKRGQNVTFRCDPISEHNRLYWYRQTLGQGPEFLTYFQNEAQLEKSRLLSDRFSAERPKGSFSTLEIQRTEQGDSAMYLCASSFTSSYNEQFFGPGTRLTVL.

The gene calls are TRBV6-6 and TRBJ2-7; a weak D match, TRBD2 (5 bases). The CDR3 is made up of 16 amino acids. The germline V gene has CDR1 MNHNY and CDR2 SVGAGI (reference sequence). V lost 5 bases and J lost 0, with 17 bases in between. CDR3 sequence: CASSPTGSARSYEQYF. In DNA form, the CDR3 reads TGTGCCAGCAGTCCCACGGGTAGCGCCCGCTCCTACGAGCAGTACTTC.

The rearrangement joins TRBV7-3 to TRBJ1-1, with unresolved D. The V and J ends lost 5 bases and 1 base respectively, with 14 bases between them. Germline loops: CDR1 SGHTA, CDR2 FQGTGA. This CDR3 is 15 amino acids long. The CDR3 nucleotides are TGTGCCAGCAGCGTGCCCGAGGTCAGGAACACTGAAGCTTTCTTT. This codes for CASSVPEVRNTEAFF.

CDR3 residues: CASSLARDFGNQYF. The CDR3 DNA sequence: TGTGCCAGCAGCTTGGCTAGGGACTTTGGGAACCAGTACTTC. The V gene is TRBV5-5, the J gene TRBJ2-5, with D perhaps TRBD2 (6 bases). This CDR3 has 14 amino acids. From germline, CDR1 is SGHKS and CDR2 YYEKEE (reference sequence). V lost 0 bases and J 10 bases, leaving 16 bases between the germline ends.

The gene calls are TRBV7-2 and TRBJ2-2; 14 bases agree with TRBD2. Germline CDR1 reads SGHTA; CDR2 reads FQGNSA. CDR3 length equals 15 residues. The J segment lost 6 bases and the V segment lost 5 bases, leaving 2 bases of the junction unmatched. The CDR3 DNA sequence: TGTGCCAGCAGCCCGGGACTAGCGGGAGCCGGGGAGCTGTTTTTT. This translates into CASSPGLAGAGELFF.

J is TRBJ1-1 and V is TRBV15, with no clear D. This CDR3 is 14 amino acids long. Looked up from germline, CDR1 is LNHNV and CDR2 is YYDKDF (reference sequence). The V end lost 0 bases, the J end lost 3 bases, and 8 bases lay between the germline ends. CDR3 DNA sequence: TGTGCCACCAGCAGAGATAACGGGTACACTGAAGCTTTCTTT. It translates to CATSRDNGYTEAFF. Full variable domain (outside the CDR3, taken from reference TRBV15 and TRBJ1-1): DAMVIQNPRYQVTQFGKPVTLSCSQTLNHNVMYWYQQKSSQAPKLLFHYYDKDFNNEADTPDNFQSRRPNTSFCFLDIRSPGLGDTAMYLCATSRDNGYTEAFFGQGTRLTVV.

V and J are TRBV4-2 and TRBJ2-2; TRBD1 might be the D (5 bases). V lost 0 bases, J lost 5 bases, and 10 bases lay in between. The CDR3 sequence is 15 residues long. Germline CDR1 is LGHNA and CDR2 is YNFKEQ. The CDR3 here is CASSQDQGTTGELFF. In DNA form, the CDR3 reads TGTGCCAGCAGCCAAGATCAGGGTACAACCGGGGAGCTGTTTTTT.

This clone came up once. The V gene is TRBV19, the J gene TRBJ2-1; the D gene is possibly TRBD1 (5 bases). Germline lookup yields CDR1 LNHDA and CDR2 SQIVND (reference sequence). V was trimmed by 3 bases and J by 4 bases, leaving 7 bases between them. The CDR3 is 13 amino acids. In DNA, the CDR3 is TGTGCCAGTAGTATGGGGCAGTACAATGAGCAGTTCTTC. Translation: CASSMGQYNEQFF.

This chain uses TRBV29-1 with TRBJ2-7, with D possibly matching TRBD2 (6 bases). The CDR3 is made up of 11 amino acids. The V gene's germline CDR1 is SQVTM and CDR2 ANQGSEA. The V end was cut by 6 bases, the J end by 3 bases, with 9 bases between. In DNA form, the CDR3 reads TGCAGCGTCGGGGGAAGCTACGAGCAGTACTTC. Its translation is CSVGGSYEQYF.

DNA of the CDR3: TGCGCCAGCCGGGAGGCAGGGGACGAGCAGTACTTC. This gives the protein CASREAGDEQYF. The V and J genes are TRBV5-1 and TRBJ2-7; tentative D call: TRBD2 (7 bases). The CDR3 loop spans 12 amino acids. Trimming left V 7 bases short and J 5 bases short, with 13 bases between. CDR1 and CDR2 from the germline V gene are SGHRS and YFSETQ.

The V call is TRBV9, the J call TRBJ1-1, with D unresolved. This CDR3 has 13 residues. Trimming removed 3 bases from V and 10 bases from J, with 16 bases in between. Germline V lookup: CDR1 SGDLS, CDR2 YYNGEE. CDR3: CASSGPARLGAFF. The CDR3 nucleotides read TGTGCCAGCAGCGGACCGGCGCGGCTGGGAGCTTTCTTT.

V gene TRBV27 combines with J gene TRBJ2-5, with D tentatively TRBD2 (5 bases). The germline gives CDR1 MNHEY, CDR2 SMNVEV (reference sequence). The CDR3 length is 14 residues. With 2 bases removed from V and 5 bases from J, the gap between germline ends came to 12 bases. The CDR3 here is CASSLGGLRETQYF. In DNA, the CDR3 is TGTGCCAGCAGTTTAGGCGGGTTGCGGGAGACCCAGTACTTC.

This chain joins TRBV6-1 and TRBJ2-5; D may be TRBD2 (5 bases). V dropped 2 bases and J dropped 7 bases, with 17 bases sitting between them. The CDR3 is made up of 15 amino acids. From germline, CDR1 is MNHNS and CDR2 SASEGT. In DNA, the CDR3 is TGTGCCAGCAGTGAACTTTGGACTGCGTCGGGGACCCAGTACTTC. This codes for CASSELWTASGTQYF.

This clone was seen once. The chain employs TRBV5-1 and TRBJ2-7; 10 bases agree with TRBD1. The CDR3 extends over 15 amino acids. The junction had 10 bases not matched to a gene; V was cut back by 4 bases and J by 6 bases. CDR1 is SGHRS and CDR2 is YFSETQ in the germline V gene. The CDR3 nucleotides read TGCGCCAGCAGCCTTCGGACAGGGGGGTCGGCCGAGCAGTACTTC. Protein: CASSLRTGGSAEQYF.

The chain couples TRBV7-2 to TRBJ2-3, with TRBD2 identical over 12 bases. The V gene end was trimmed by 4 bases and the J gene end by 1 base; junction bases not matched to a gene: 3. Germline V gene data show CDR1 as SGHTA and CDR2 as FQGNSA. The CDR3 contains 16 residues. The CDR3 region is CASSSPSGRGTDTQYF. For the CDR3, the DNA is TGTGCCAGCAGCTCGCCTAGCGGGAGGGGCACAGATACGCAGTATTTT. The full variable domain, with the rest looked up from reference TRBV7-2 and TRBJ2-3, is GAGVSQSPSNKVTEKGKDVELRCDPISGHTALYWYRQSLGQGLEFLIYFQGNSAPDKSGLPSDRFSAERTGGSVSTLTIQRTQQEDSAVYLCASSSPSGRGTDTQYFGPGTRLTVL.

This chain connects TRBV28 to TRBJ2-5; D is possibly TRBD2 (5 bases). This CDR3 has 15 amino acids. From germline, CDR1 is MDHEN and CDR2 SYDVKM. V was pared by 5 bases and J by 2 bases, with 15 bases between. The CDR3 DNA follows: TGTGCCAGCAGTCCCCCGGGGAATTCTCAAGAGACCCAGTACTTC. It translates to CASSPPGNSQETQYF.

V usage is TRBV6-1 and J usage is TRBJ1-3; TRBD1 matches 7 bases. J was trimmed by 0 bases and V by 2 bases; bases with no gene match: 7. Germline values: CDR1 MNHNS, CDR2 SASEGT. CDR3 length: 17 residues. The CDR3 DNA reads TGTGCCAGCAGTGAAATTGGGACAGCCTTCTCTGGAAACACCATATATTTT. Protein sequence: CASSEIGTAFSGNTIYF.

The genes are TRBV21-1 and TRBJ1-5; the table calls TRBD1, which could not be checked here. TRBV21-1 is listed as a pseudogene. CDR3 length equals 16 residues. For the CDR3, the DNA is TGTGCCAGCAGCGGCAGGACAGGGGCATGGGATCAGCCCCAGCATTTT. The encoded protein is CASSGRTGAWDQPQHF.